These 4 T cell receptor beta chains were all obtained from the same sample, sequenced in a study of cytomegalovirus exposure and HLA in healthy donors. TCRdb's copy holds only in-frame clones and misses some; the assay was immunoSEQ multiplex PCR. The sample holds over 110,000 clones, more than 75% seen once. Sequenced sample: PBMCs. These receptors were obtained from a man between 18 and 35 years old in good health and CMV-seropositive.

The V and J genes are TRBV5-6 and TRBJ2-3, with D possibly being TRBD1 (5 bases). The CDR3 contains 12 residues. Germline loops: CDR1 SGHDT, CDR2 YYEEEE. V shed 0 bases and J shed 7 bases, with 6 bases lying between them. CDR3 sequence reads: CASSLGQYTQYF. The CDR3 nucleotides are TGTGCCAGCAGCTTGGGACAGTATACGCAGTATTTT. Together with reference TRBV5-6 and TRBJ2-3, the CDR3 gives the full variable domain: DAGVTQSPTHLIKTRGQQVTLRCSPKSGHDTVSWYQQALGQGPQFIFQYYEEEERQRGNFPDRFSGHQFPNYSSELNVNALLLGDSALYLCASSLGQYTQYFGPGTRLTVL.

The V call is TRBV6-1, the J call TRBJ2-5; 7 nucleotides line up with TRBD2. The V gene end was trimmed by 4 bases and the J gene end by 5 bases; junction bases not matched to a gene: 1. CDR1 and CDR2 from the germline V gene are MNHNS and SASEGT. The CDR3 is made up of 12 amino acids. CDR3 in amino acids: CASSVGGETQYF. DNA for the CDR3: TGTGCCAGCAGTGTCGGGGGGGAGACCCAGTACTTC.

The V and J genes are TRBV18 and TRBJ2-7; TRBD1 aligns across 8 bases. The CDR3 length is 15 residues. The germline gives CDR1 KGHSH, CDR2 LQKENI. J was trimmed by 3 bases and V by 6 bases; bases with no gene match: 10. The CDR3 nucleotides are TGTGCCAGCTCCCCCCGGACAGGGTTGATCTACGAGCAGTACTTC. Residues: CASSPRTGLIYEQYF.

The chain employs TRBV2 and TRBJ2-4; 8 nucleotides align to TRBD1. Germline values: CDR1 SNHLY, CDR2 FYNNEI. Trimming cost V 6 bases and J 7 bases; bases outside gene matches: 8. The CDR3 length is 14 residues. The CDR3 here is CASSSDRVGNIQYF. The CDR3 DNA sequence: TGTGCCAGCAGCTCGGACAGGGTGGGCAACATTCAGTACTTC.